This TCR beta chain derives from a study of memory CD4+ T cells and cytomegalovirus serostatus. At the level of the study: Donors were healthy Belgian adults, about ten CMV seropositive and about two dozen seronegative. Study-level results: About 40% of the roughly 160 known CMV-associated TCRbeta sequences appeared in CD4+ memory.

The V and J ends lost 0 bases and 6 bases, in that order; junction bases with no gene match: 4. This CDR3 spans 15 amino acids. In germline, CDR1 is GTSNPN, CDR2 SVGIG (reference sequence). Sequencing used immunoSEQ multiplex PCR; TCRdb keeps in-frame clones, though not all of them. The sample has 35,000 to 55,000 clones; just under 80% are singletons. Single viable CD3+CD4+CD8-CD45RO+ cells were sorted as the memory CD4+ T cells. Positive selection with CD4 microbeads enriched total CD4+ T cells. To note about this clone: What it binds is unknown.

The sequence was obtained from an adult in good health and CMV-seronegative. Sequenced input: memory CD4+ T cells from blood. The rearrangement links TRBV30 to TRBJ1-6, with 8 nucleotides matching TRBD1. CDR3 bases: TGTGCCTGGAGTGTATTAACAGGGGGTAATTCACCCCTCCACTTT. Amino acids: CAWSVLTGGNSPLHF.